This TCR beta chain was captured by sequencing in a study of cytomegalovirus exposure and HLA in healthy donors. Study-wide context: Within the Caucasian-associated ancestry cluster were roughly 81% of the roughly 360 genotyped donors.

Primers for the PCR totalled 60 Vbeta and 13 Jbeta. This table comes from immunoSEQ multiplex PCR, and its TCRdb copy is limited to in-frame clones, with some not included. The table shows some 200,000 clones, with 84% occurring only once. The CDR3 loop spans 15 amino acids. Trimming took off 8 bases at V and 0 bases at J, with 16 bases between the two ends. Germline V gives CDR1 MNHEY, CDR2 SVGAGI. This clone was found once. The antigen remains undetermined. Study-wide results and limits: In a later analysis, across HLA loci, associated TCR counts were highest for DRB1, lowest for HLA-C. In an earlier analysis, about 87% or about 30%: the productive usage of most TCR beta V segments.

The specimen was PBMCs. The TCR comes from a woman aged 45-65 years in good health and CMV-seropositive. The rearrangement joins TRBV6-5 to TRBJ1-1, with D uncertain. The CDR3 DNA follows: TGTGCCAGCGGAAAACAGACGGCTTTGAACACTGAAGCTTTCTTT. Translation gives CASGKQTALNTEAFF.